Listed here are 24 T cell receptor beta chains from one sample, sequenced in a study of PD-1 blockade in classical Hodgkin lymphoma. Time point meaning: cycle 4 day 1 (C4D1), after less than 7 weeks of nivolumab. All patients relapsed after autologous stem cell transplantation, and brentuximab vedotin exposure varied. Sequencing used immunoSEQ multiplex PCR; TCRdb keeps in-frame clones, though not all of them. Altogether about 33,000 clones are present, approximately 65% being singletons, with the ten largest covering approximately 4%. The specimen was peripheral blood mononuclear cells (PBMCs), collected before the fourth cycle of nivolumab. These receptors were obtained from a human donor with classical Hodgkin lymphoma.

The chain employs TRBV9 and TRBJ1-6, with D possibly TRBD1 on 6 matching bases. V was cut by 3 bases and J by 7 bases, with 20 bases left in between. The CDR3 contains 17 residues. Germline V lookup: CDR1 SGDLS, CDR2 YYNGEE. The DNA for the CDR3 is TGTGCCAGCAGCGCCTACGACGGGACAAGAGAGAATTCACCCCTCCACTTT. It yields the protein CASSAYDGTRENSPLHF.

This sequence joins TRBV18 and TRBJ2-3; 10 nucleotides line up with TRBD2. V shed 1 base, J shed 4 bases, and the junction held 5 bases outside the gene matches. Germline V gene data show CDR1 as KGHSH and CDR2 as LQKENI. The CDR3 has 16 amino acids. CDR3 residues: CASSPLPSGSPDTQYF. CDR3 DNA: TGTGCCAGCTCACCACTTCCTAGCGGGAGTCCAGATACGCAGTATTTT.

The chain has TRBV4-2 and TRBJ2-3; tentatively, D is TRBD1 (5 bases). The CDR3 totals 14 residues. Looked up from germline, CDR1 is LGHNA and CDR2 is YNFKEQ. Deletions cut 0 bases from V and 3 bases from J, with 7 bases between. CDR3: CASSQEKGTDTQYF. Written as DNA, the CDR3 is TGTGCCAGCAGCCAAGAGAAGGGGACAGATACGCAGTATTTT.

This chain connects TRBV9 to TRBJ1-1, with TRBD1 as a possible D gene (6 bases). Trimming took off 4 bases at V and 4 bases at J, with 17 bases between the two ends. CDR3 length equals 15 residues. The germline V gene encodes CDR1 SGDLS and CDR2 YYNGEE. This chain's CDR3 is CASSHPLTGTTEAFF. The CDR3, as DNA: TGTGCCAGCAGCCATCCTTTAACAGGGACCACTGAAGCTTTCTTT.

This clone was counted a few times. The chain uses TRBV7-6 and TRBJ1-2; 9 bases are a match to TRBD1. Germline trimming cut 6 bases from V and 6 bases from J; bases unmatched to any gene: 8. This CDR3 is built from 14 residues. CDR1 and CDR2 from the germline V gene are SGHVS and FNYEAQ. CDR3 bases: TGTGCCAGCAGTTTTCCGGGACAGGGTAATGGCTACACCTTC. Its protein is CASSFPGQGNGYTF.

The chain joins TRBV4-3 to TRBJ1-1; D is undetermined. Deletions cut 5 bases from V and 1 base from J, with 8 bases between. CDR3 length: 13 amino acids. Per the germline V gene, CDR1 is LGHNA and CDR2 is YSLEER. The CDR3: CASSSGWNTEAFF. The CDR3 coding sequence is TGCGCCAGCAGCTCTGGGTGGAACACTGAAGCTTTCTTT.

This clone showed up just a few times. The gene calls are TRBV7-6 and TRBJ1-3; perhaps TRBD1 as D (5 bases). Trimming took 6 bases from V and 0 from J, leaving 12 bases between them. The CDR3 contains 15 residues. Germline V lookup: CDR1 SGHVS, CDR2 FNYEAQ. CDR3 DNA sequence: TGTGCCAGCAGTTTACAGGATAGCTCTGGAAACACCATATATTTT. It codes for CASSLQDSSGNTIYF.

This clone occurred a few times. The chain uses TRBV6-6 and TRBJ1-2; the match to TRBD1 covers 7 bases. The CDR3 has 15 amino acids. Germline assignment: CDR1 MNHNY and CDR2 SVGAGI (reference sequence). V trimming: 9 bases; J trimming: 0 bases; junction bases outside the gene matches: 10. The CDR3 coding sequence is TGTGCCAGTTGGGGGACAGCACTAGCTAACTATGGCTACACCTTC. Amino acid sequence: CASWGTALANYGYTF.

This clone has a single count. This chain joins TRBV15 and TRBJ2-1; perhaps TRBD2 as D (6 bases). Germline CDR1 is LNHNV and CDR2 is YYDKDF (reference sequence). There are 14 residues in the CDR3. V shed 7 bases and J shed 9 bases, with 19 bases lying between them. CDR3 nucleotide sequence: TGTGCCACCACCGCGACACTCCCCGGGAGTGAGCAGTTCTTC. This encodes CATTATLPGSEQFF.

This chain connects TRBV5-1 to TRBJ2-5; TRBD1 matches at 7 bases. The CDR3 loop spans 15 amino acids. Germline CDR1 SGHRS, CDR2 YFSETQ. Trimming at V came to 4 bases and at J to 3 bases, leaving 9 bases not matched to a gene. As DNA, the CDR3 is TGCGCCAGCAGCCAAAGACAGGGTCAAAAAGAGACCCAGTACTTC. Translation: CASSQRQGQKETQYF.

The gene calls are TRBV6-5 and TRBJ2-1; D possibly corresponds to TRBD2 (5 bases). Looked up from germline, CDR1 is MNHEY and CDR2 is SVGAGI. The V end was cut by 4 bases, the J end by 7 bases, with 11 bases between. The CDR3 is 13 residues long. DNA for the CDR3: TGTGCCAGCAGTTGGAAACTAGATAATGAGCAGTTCTTC. Translating gives CASSWKLDNEQFF.

The chain couples TRBV6-5 to TRBJ1-2, with D perhaps matching TRBD1 (5 bases). The V gene lost 0 bases and the J gene lost 2 bases, with 10 bases spanning the gap. CDR1 and CDR2 (germline): MNHEY, SVGAGI. CDR3 size: 15 residues. CDR3 DNA sequence: TGTGCCAGCAGTTACTCCCCAGGGCCGAACTATGGCTACACCTTC. It translates to CASSYSPGPNYGYTF.

This chain's CDR3 is CASSQGLGTDTQYF. The CDR3 DNA follows: TGTGCCAGCAGCCAAGGTCTGGGCACAGATACGCAGTATTTT. V and J are TRBV4-2 and TRBJ2-3; D gene uncertain. Germline V gene lookup returns CDR1 LGHNA and CDR2 YNFKEQ. CDR3 length: 14 residues. With 1 base removed from V and 1 base from J, the gap between germline ends came to 6 bases.

The chain carries TRBV28 and TRBJ2-2, with D perhaps matching TRBD1 or TRBD2 (5 bases each). CDR1 and CDR2 from the germline V gene are MDHEN and SYDVKM. The germline V and J ends were trimmed by 10 bases and 1 base, with 13 bases remaining between them. The CDR3 is 14 amino acids. The CDR3 loop reads CATLGEQNTGELFF. CDR3 DNA: TGTGCCACCCTGGGGGAGCAGAACACCGGGGAGCTGTTTTTT.

The chain has TRBV10-1 and TRBJ2-1, with TRBD2 as a possible D gene (6 bases). Germline V lookup: CDR1 WNHNN, CDR2 SYGVQD (reference sequence). The length of the CDR3 is 15 residues. Trimming pared 5 bases from V and 2 bases from J, leaving 13 bases between. CDR3 nucleotide sequence: TGCGCCAGCAGTCAGACCGGGACTCCCTACAATGAGCAGTTCTTC. The encoded protein is CASSQTGTPYNEQFF.

The chain uses TRBV7-2 and TRBJ2-3; D unclear. Germline V gives CDR1 SGHTA, CDR2 FQGNSA. Trimming stripped 1 base from V and 4 bases from J, with 9 bases between. The length of the CDR3 is 14 residues. CDR3 sequence reads: CASSLGLTADTQYF. The CDR3 nucleotides read TGTGCCAGCAGCTTAGGGCTTACTGCAGATACGCAGTATTTT.

By its share, this clone is medium-sized (0.01 to 0.1%). The sample holds other DNA sequences that translate to the same CDR3. V is TRBV11-2 and J is TRBJ2-1; the D is unclear. V was cut by 3 bases and J by 7 bases, with 4 bases left in between. This CDR3 has 11 residues. The germline gives CDR1 SGHAT, CDR2 FQNNGV. This CDR3 reads CASSLGNEQFF. The CDR3 DNA follows: TGTGCCAGCAGCTTGGGGAATGAGCAGTTCTTC.

The chain employs TRBV7-8 and TRBJ2-5, with D uncertain. Germline lookup yields CDR1 SGHVS and CDR2 FQNEAQ. The CDR3 consists of 11 residues. V lost 3 bases to trimming and J lost 3 bases, with 2 bases between them. CDR3 residues: CASSFKETQYF. In DNA form, the CDR3 reads TGTGCCAGCAGCTTTAAAGAGACCCAGTACTTC. Together with reference TRBV7-8 and TRBJ2-5, the CDR3 gives the full variable domain: GAGVSQSPRYKVAKRGQDVALRCDPISGHVSLFWYQQALGQGPEFLTYFQNEAQLDKSGLPSDRFFAERPEGSVSTLKIQRTQQEDSAVYLCASSFKETQYFGPGTRLLVL.

The rearrangement joins TRBV9 to TRBJ2-1, with 9 bases identical to TRBD1. This CDR3 region has 15 residues. With 3 bases clipped from V and 0 bases from J, the junction kept 1 base outside the gene matches. The germline V gene encodes CDR1 SGDLS and CDR2 YYNGEE. The CDR3 region has the DNA TGTGCCAGCAGCGCACAGGGGGCCTCCTACAATGAGCAGTTCTTC. This gives the protein CASSAQGASYNEQFF.

The chain joins TRBV9 to TRBJ2-2, with 7 bases identical to TRBD1. CDR1 and CDR2 from the germline V gene are SGDLS and YYNGEE. With V trimmed by 0 bases and J by 5 bases, 4 bases remained unmatched. The CDR3 loop spans 15 amino acids. The CDR3 DNA reads TGTGCCAGCAGCGTAGGACAGGGCGGGACCGGGGAGCTGTTTTTT. It yields the protein CASSVGQGGTGELFF.

The rearrangement uses TRBV6-4 and TRBJ2-5; 7 bases map to TRBD2. CDR1 is MRHNA and CDR2 is SNTAGT in the germline V gene. The CDR3 is made up of 15 amino acids. V gave up 4 bases and J gave up 1 base; unmatched junction bases: 6. In DNA form, the CDR3 reads TGTGCCAGCAGTGGGGCCCGGGAGGTCCAAGAGACCCAGTACTTC. It encodes CASSGAREVQETQYF.

This clone is a singleton in its sample. The chain employs TRBV28 and TRBJ2-7; possibly TRBD2 for D (6 bases). Germline V CDR1 and CDR2: MDHEN, SYDVKM. Trimming stripped 6 bases from V and 4 bases from J, with 19 bases between. This CDR3 comprises 15 residues. The CDR3 bases are TGTGCCAGCAGCAACGCCGGGAGTGCTTTGTACGAGCAGTACTTC. Its translation: CASSNAGSALYEQYF.

V and J are TRBV19 and TRBJ2-3; 10 bases agree with TRBD1. Germline loops: CDR1 LNHDA, CDR2 SQIVND (reference sequence). This CDR3 is built from 15 residues. The trim removed 3 bases at V and 6 bases at J, leaving 6 bases unmatched. CDR3 coding DNA: TGTGCCAGTAGTATCGGGACAGGGGATTTGGATACGCAGTATTTT. Protein sequence: CASSIGTGDLDTQYF.

This clone was picked up a small number of times. The DNA for the CDR3 is TGTGCCAGCGGGTTGGGCCTCTCCTACGAGCAGTACTTC. Translation: CASGLGLSYEQYF. J is TRBJ2-7 and V is TRBV6-6; D not certain. V was pared by 8 bases and J by 0 bases, with 11 bases between. The CDR3 has 13 residues. The V gene's germline CDR1 is MNHNY and CDR2 SVGAGI (reference sequence).